One TCR beta chain is described in this entry. The antigen remains undetermined. CDR1 SGHTA and CDR2 FQGNSA come from the germline V gene. The CDR3 spans 17 residues. V gave up 5 bases and J gave up 1 base, with 17 bases separating them. The source of the sample is a study of OX40 agonist ivuxolimab in advanced cancers. About the research overall: Ivuxolimab, which is an agonistic anti-OX40 (CD134) antibody, was administered to the patients. Enrollees could have had prior anti-PD-1, anti-PD-L1 or anti-CTLA-4 therapy, which approximately 38% had received. Each patient was given ivuxolimab into a vein every 2 weeks, at 0.01 to 10 mg/kg.

The repertoire was sequenced with immunoSEQ multiplex PCR; TCRdb's copy has only in-frame clones and lacks some. Of 99,000 or so clones listed, around 94% are singletons. Whole-study findings and limits: At 0.1 to 3.0 mg/kg and by week 6, clonal expansion occurred in CD4+ and CD8+ blood T cells.

The sample consisted of CD4+ or CD8+ T cells sorted from blood, taken in a trial of the OX40 agonist ivuxolimab. This sequence originates from an adult with an advanced solid tumor such as melanoma, head and neck, liver or kidney cancer. The chain has TRBV7-2 and TRBJ2-2; D perhaps matches TRBD2 (9 bases). The CDR3 region is CASSTGGTSWNTGELFF. CDR3 nucleotides: TGTGCCAGCAGCACAGGGGGGACTAGCTGGAACACCGGGGAGCTGTTTTTT.